This record looks at one TCR beta chain sequence and its context. Antigen specificity is unknown. Profiling of TCR beta VDJ combinations and CDR3 sequences used genomic DNA as template. TCRdb processed the reads anew with MiXCR; each CDR3 protein has one entry. This sample has more than 150,000 distinct CDR3 sequences, with under 55% found just once. This specimen comes from a study of CD8+CD57+ T cells in acquired aplastic anemia. Turning to the study itself: The mean DNA yield obtained from sorted CD4+ and CD8+ cells came to around 3 ug. Study-wide findings and caveats: In CD8+ cells, Simpson's diversity showed no significant difference between patients and controls. Patients had around 30 CD8+ CDR3 sequences in common with controls (the shared set).

The CDR3 covers 13 residues. The V end was cut by 4 bases, the J end by 6 bases, with 7 bases between. Germline V gene lookup returns CDR1 ENHRY and CDR2 SYGVKD. What was sequenced was sorted CD4+, CD8+, or CD8+CD57+ T cells (not recorded which) from PBMCs. The chain links TRBV10-3 to TRBJ1-6; D remains unclear. The TCR was taken from a human donor in good health. CDR3 bases: TGTGCCATCAGTGGGGCCGTTAATTCACCCCTCCACTTT. This translates into CAISGAVNSPLHF.